A selection of T cell receptor beta chains follows, all from one sample in a study of blood T cell repertoires in COVID-19. Some clones are missing from TCRdb's copy, which holds only in-frame ones; the method was immunoSEQ multiplex PCR. The sample includes 250,000 to 300,000 clones, roughly 80% seen only once; the top ten take about 5%. The sequenced material came from PBMCs or T cells enriched from blood (not recorded which). These receptors all stem from a man aged 35 to 55 who had been exposed to COVID-19. Each CDR3 is given with its conserved first and last residue.

J gene | V gene | CDR3 protein
TRBJ2-2 | TRBV18 | CASTGQLDSGELFF
TRBJ1-2 | TRBV27 | CASSRSGNYGYTF
TRBJ2-3 | TRBV3-1/TRBV3-2 | CASSLSDTQYF
TRBJ2-7 | TRBV15 | CATATSGSYEQYF
TRBJ1-4 | TRBV19 | CASSIEDRPGGKLFF
TRBJ2-7 | TRBV20-1 | CSASGTSSYYEQYF
TRBJ1-5 | TRBV18 | CASSSRGYSNQPQHF
TRBJ1-3 | TRBV5-4 | CASSLGGDGSGNTIYF
TRBJ1-1 | TRBV7-9 | CASSADWQTEAFF
TRBJ1-2 | TRBV7-9 | CASSLDTNRDRGHGYTF
TRBJ1-4 | TRBV18 | CASSPLPPGQIEPANEKLFF
TRBJ2-1 | TRBV6-6 | CASSLGTYNNEQFF
TRBJ2-3 | TRBV28 | CASSPAPGQDTDTQYF
TRBJ2-1 | TRBV11-2 | CASSTLGPGLALVNEQFF
TRBJ2-7 | TRBV19 | CASSAGGESYEQYF
TRBJ1-5 | TRBV11-2 | CASSLDGQGAYNQPQHF